This T cell receptor (beta chain) was identified during a study of blood T cell repertoires in COVID-19. The V gene end was trimmed by 4 bases and the J gene end by 4 bases; junction bases not matched to a gene: 11. The CDR3 has 17 amino acids. CDR1 is KGHDR, CDR2 SFDVKD, per germline. TCRdb's copy holds only in-frame clones and misses some; the assay was immunoSEQ multiplex PCR. The sample contains 200,000 to 300,000 clones, roughly 91% of which appear only once. Participant ages covered about 18 to 89 years across approximately 25 US areas. This receptor was identified in a woman aged 30 to 39 who had recovered from COVID-19. Sequencing was done on a sample of PBMCs or T cells enriched from blood (not recorded which). The chain combines TRBV24-1 with TRBJ2-1; 8 bases are shared with TRBD2. The CDR3 is CATSERTGTRSYNEQFF. In DNA form, the CDR3 reads TGTGCCACCAGTGAACGAACCGGGACTAGGTCTTACAATGAGCAGTTCTTC.